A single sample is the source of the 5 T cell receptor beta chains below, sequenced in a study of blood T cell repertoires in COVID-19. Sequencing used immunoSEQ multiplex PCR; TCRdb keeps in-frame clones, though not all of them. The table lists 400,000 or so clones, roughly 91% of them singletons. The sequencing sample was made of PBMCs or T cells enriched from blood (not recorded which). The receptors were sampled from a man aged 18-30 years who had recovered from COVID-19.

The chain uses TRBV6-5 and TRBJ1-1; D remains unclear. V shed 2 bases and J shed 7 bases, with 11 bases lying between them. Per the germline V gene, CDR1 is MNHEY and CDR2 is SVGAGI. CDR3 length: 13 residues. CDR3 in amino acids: CASSYRQVIEAFF. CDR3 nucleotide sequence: TGTGCCAGCAGTTACCGGCAGGTTATTGAAGCTTTCTTT.

CDR3 coding DNA: TGTGCCAGCAGTTTATATTACGGGGTTGGAGCTTTCTTT. This gives the protein CASSLYYGVGAFF. The rearrangement uses TRBV27 and TRBJ1-1; no clear D gene. Trimming pared 1 base from V and 10 bases from J, leaving 13 bases between. The CDR3 totals 13 residues. Germline CDR1 MNHEY, CDR2 SMNVEV (reference sequence).

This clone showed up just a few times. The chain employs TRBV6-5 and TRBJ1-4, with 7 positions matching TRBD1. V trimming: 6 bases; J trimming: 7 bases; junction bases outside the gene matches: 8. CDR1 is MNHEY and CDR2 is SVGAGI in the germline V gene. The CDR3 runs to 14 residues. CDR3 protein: CASRPSWDSEKLFF. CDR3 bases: TGTGCCAGCAGACCCTCATGGGACAGTGAAAAACTGTTTTTT.

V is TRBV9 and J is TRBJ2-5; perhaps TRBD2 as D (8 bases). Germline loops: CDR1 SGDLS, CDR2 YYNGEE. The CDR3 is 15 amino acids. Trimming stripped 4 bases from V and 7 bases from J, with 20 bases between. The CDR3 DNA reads TGTGCCAGCAGCCTCACGGGAGGGCAGGGGGGGACCCAGTACTTC. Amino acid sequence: CASSLTGGQGGTQYF.

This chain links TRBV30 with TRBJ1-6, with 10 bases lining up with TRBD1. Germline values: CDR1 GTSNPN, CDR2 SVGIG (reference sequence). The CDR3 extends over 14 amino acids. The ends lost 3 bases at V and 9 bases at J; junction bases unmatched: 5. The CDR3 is CAWRDRGASSPLHF. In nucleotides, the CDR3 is TGTGCCTGGAGGGACAGGGGGGCGAGTTCACCCCTCCACTTT.